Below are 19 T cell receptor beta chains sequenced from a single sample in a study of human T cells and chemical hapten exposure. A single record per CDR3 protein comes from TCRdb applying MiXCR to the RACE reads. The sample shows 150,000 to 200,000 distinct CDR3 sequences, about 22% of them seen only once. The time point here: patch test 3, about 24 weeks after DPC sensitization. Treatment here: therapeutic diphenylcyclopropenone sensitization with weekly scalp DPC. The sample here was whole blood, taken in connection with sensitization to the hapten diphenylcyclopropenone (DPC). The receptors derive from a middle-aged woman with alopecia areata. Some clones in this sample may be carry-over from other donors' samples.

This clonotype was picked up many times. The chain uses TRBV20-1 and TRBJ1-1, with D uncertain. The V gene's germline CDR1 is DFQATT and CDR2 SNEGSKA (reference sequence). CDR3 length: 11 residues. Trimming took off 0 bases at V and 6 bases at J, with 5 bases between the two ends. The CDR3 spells CSAREVPEAFF. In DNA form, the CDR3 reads TGCAGTGCTAGAGAGGTACCTGAAGCTTTCTTT.

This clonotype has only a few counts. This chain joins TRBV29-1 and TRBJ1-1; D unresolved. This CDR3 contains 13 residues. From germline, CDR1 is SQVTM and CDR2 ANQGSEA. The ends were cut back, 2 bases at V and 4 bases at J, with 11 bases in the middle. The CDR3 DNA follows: TGCAGCGTTGAACCTCAAGCTGGCACTGAAGCTTTCTTT. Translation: CSVEPQAGTEAFF.

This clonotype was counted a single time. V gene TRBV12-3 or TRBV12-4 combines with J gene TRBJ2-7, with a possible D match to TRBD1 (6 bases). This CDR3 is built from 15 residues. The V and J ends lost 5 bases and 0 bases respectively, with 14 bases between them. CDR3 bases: TGTGCCAGCAGTCGGACAGTGCTCAGCTCCTACGAGCAGTACTTC. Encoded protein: CASSRTVLSSYEQYF.

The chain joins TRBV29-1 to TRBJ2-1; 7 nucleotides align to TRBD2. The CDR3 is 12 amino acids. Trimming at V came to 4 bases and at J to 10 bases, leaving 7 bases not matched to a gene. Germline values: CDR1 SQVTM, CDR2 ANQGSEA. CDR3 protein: CSVGQRAGEQFF. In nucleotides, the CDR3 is TGCAGCGTTGGACAACGAGCGGGGGAGCAGTTCTTC.

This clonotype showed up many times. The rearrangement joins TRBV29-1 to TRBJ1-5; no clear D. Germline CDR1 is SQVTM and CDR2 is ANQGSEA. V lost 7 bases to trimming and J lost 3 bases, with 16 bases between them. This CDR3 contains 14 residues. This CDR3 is CSASFGVANQPQHF. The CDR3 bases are TGCAGCGCATCATTTGGGGTGGCCAATCAGCCCCAGCATTTT. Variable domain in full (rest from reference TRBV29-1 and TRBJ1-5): SAVISQKPSRDICQRGTSLTIQCQVDSQVTMMFWYRQQPGQSLTLIATANQGSEATYESGFVIDKFPISRPNLTFSTLTVSNMSPEDSSIYLCSASFGVANQPQHFGDGTRLSIL.

The CDR3 here is CASSHIGTVGNEQFF. The CDR3 region has the DNA TGTGCCAGCAGCCACATCGGGACGGTGGGCAATGAGCAGTTCTTC. The V and J genes are TRBV12-3 or TRBV12-4 and TRBJ2-1; D assignment may be TRBD1 or TRBD2 (5 bases each). This CDR3 has 15 amino acids. V lost 6 bases and J 6 bases, leaving 18 bases between the germline ends.

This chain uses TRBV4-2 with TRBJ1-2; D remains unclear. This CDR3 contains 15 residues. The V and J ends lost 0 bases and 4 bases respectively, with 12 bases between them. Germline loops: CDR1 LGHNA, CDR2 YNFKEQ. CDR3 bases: TGTGCCAGCAGCCAAGAAAGGGTAGGAGGCTATGGCTACACCTTC. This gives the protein CASSQERVGGYGYTF.

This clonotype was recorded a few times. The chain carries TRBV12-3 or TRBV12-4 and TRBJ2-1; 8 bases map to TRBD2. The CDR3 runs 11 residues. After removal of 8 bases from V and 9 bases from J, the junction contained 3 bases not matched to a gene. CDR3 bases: TGTGCCAGCGGAACTAGCGGTGAGCAGTTCTTC. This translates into CASGTSGEQFF.

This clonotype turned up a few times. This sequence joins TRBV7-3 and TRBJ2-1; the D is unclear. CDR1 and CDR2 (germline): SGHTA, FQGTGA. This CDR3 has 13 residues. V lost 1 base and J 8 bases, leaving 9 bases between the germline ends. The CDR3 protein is CASSLSLKDEQFF. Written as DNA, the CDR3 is TGTGCCAGCAGCTTAAGCCTCAAGGATGAGCAGTTCTTC.

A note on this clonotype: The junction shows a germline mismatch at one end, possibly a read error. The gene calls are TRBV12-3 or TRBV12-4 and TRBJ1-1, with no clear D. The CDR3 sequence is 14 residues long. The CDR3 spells CASNRHKMNTEAFF. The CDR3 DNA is TGCGCCTCTAACCGGCATAAAATGAACACTGAAGCTTTCTTT.

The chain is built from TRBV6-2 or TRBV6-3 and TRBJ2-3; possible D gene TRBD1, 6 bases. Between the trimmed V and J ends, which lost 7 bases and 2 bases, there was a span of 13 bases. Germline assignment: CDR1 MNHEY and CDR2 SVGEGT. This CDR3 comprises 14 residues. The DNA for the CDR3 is TGTGCCAGCATTAACAGGGAGAACACAGATACGCAGTATTTT. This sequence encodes CASINRENTDTQYF.

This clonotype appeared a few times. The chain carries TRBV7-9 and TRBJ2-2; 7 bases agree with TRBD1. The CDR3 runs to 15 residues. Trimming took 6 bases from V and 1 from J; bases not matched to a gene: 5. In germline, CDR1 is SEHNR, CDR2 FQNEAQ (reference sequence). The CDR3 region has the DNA TGTGCCAGCAGATCGACAGGGTTGAACACCGGGGAGCTGTTTTTT. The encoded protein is CASRSTGLNTGELFF.

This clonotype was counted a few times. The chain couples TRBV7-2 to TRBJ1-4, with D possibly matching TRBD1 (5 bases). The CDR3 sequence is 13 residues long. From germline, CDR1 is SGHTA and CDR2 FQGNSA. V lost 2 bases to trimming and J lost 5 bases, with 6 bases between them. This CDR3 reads CASSLNRNEKLFF. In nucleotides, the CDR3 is TGTGCCAGCAGCTTAAACAGGAATGAAAAACTGTTTTTT.

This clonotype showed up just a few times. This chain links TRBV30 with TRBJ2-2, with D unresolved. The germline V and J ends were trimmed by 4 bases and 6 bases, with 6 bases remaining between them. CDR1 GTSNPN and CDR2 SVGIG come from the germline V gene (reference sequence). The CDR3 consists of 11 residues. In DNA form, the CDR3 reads TGTGCCTGGAACTACCCCGGGGAGCTGTTTTTT. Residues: CAWNYPGELFF. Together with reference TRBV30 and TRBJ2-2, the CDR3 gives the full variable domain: SQTIHQWPATLVQPVGSPLSLECTVEGTSNPNLYWYRQAAGRGLQLLFYSVGIGQISSEVPQNLSASRPQDRQFILSSKKLLLSDSGFYLCAWNYPGELFFGEGSRLTVL.

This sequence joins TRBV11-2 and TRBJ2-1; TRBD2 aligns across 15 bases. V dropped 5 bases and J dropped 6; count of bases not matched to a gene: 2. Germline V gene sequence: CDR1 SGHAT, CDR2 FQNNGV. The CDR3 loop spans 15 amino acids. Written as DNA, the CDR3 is TGTGCCAGCAGCAAGGGACTAGCGGGGGGCAATGAGCAGTTCTTC. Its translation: CASSKGLAGGNEQFF. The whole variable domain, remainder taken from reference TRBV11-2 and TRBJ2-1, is EAGVAQSPRYKIIEKRQSVAFWCNPISGHATLYWYQQILGQGPKLLIQFQNNGVVDDSQLPKDRFSAERLKGVDSTLKIQPAKLEDSAVYLCASSKGLAGGNEQFFGPGTRLTVL.

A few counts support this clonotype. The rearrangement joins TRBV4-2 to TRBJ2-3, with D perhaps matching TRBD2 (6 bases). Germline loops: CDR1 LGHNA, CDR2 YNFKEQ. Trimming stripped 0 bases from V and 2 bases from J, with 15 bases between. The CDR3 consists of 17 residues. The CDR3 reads CASSQDFTGAVTDTQYF. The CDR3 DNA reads TGTGCCAGCAGCCAAGATTTTACGGGAGCGGTCACAGATACGCAGTATTTT.

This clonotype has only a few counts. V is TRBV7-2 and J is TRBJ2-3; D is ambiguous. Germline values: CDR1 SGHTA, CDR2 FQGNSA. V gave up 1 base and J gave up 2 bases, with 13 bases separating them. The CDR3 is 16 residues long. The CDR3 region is CASSLEGRPSTDTQYF. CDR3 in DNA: TGTGCCAGCAGCTTAGAGGGTAGACCCTCCACAGATACGCAGTATTTT.

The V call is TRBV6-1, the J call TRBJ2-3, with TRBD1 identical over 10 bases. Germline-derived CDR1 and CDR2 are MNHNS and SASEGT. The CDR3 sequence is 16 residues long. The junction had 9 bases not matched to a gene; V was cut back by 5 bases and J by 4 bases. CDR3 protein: CASSYYGTGAPDTQYF. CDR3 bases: TGTGCCAGCAGTTACTACGGGACAGGGGCCCCAGATACGCAGTATTTT.

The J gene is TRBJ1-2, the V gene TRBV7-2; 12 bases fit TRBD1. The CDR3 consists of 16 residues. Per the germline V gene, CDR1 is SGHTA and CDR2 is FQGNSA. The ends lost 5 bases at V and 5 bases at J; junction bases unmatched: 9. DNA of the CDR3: TGTGCCAGCAGCCTGGGGGGACAGGGGGCGATGTATGGCTACACCTTC. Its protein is CASSLGGQGAMYGYTF.